This TCR beta chain was identified during a study of T-cell memory formation after mild COVID-19. Whole-study context: TCR clusters were mostly donor specific.

The CDR3 loop spans 13 amino acids. The V gene's germline CDR1 is MGHRA and CDR2 YSYEKL. V was trimmed by 0 bases and J by 5 bases, leaving 6 bases between them. General observations from the study: A second wave of clones peaked on day 37, and their SARS-CoV-2 specificity went unconfirmed. Later expanders leaned toward CD4+, whereas clones contracting from day 15 to 85 were balanced CD4/CD8. Contracting CD4+ clones were located mainly in CM and EM, and CD8+ clones in EMRA.

TCRdb called the 5' RACE reads again in MiXCR, with one record for every CDR3 protein. The sample has some 450,000 distinct CDR3 sequences, about a sixth seen once; the top ten hold 20% to 25%. For this clonotype: The target antigen is unknown.

The V call is TRBV4-1, the J call TRBJ2-3; D unresolved. The receptor was isolated from a man in his late teens or twenties who had mild COVID-19 (a few samples of this study predate the infection). Cell type and time point are not known. The source material was PBMCs or a T cell subset sorted from them (not recorded which). DNA of the CDR3: TGCGCCAGCAGCCAAGATTGGGGAGATACGCAGTATTTT. Translation gives CASSQDWGDTQYF.